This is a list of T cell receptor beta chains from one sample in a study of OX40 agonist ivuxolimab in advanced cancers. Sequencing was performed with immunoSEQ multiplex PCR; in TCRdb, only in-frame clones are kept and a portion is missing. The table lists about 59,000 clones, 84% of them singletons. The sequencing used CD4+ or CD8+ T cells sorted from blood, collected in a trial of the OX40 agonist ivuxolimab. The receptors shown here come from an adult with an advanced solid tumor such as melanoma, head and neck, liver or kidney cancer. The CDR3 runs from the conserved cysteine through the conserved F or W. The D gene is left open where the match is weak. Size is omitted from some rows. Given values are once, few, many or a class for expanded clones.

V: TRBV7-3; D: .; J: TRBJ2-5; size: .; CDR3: CASALGEQETQYF; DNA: TGTGCCAGCGCCCTGGGGGAACAAGAGACCCAGTACTTC
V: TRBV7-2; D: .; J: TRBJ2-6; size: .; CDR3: CASSLIGALGANVLTF; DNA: TGTGCCAGCAGCTTAATAGGGGCTCTTGGGGCCAACGTCCTGACTTTC
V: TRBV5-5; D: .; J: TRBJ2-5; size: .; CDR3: CASSLGAGQETQYF; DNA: TGTGCCAGCAGCTTGGGGGCAGGCCAAGAGACCCAGTACTTC
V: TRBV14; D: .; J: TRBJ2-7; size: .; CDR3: CASSQDFAGEQYF; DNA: TGTGCCAGCAGCCAAGACTTTGCAGGAGAGCAGTACTTC
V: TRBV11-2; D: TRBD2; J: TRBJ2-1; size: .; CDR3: CASSFKTSVSVF; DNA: TGTGCCAGCAGCTTTAAGACTAGCGTATCGGTCTTC
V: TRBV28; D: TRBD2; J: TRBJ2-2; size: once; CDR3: CASSIIAGSNTGELFF; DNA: TGTGCCAGCAGTATAATAGCGGGATCGAACACCGGGGAGCTGTTTTTT
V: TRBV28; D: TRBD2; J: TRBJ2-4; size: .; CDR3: CASSIGTSGRIVVRGKNIQYF; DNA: TGTGCCAGCAGTATCGGGACTAGCGGGAGAATCGTTGTTAGGGGCAAAAACATTCAGTACTTC
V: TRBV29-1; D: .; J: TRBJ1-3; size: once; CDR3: CSVGTGSGNTIYF; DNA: TGCAGCGTTGGTACAGGCTCTGGAAACACCATATATTTT
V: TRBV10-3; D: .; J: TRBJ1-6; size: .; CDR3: CAISEQGGNSPLHF; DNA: TGTGCCATCAGTGAACAGGGAGGTAATTCACCCCTCCACTTT
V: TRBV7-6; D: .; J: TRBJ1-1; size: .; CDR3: CASSLGQNTEAFF; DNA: TGTGCCAGCAGCTTAGGGCAAAACACTGAAGCTTTCTTT
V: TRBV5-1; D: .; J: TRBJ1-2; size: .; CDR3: CASSLVSGDYGYTF; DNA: TGCGCCAGCAGCTTGGTATCAGGAGACTATGGCTACACCTTC
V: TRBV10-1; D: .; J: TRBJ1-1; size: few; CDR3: CASSESTDTEAFF; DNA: TGCGCCAGCAGTGAGTCAACGGACACTGAAGCTTTCTTT
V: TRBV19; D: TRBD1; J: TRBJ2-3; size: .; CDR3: CASSSPGTGTDTQYF; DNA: TGTGCCAGTAGTAGTCCGGGGACAGGGACAGATACGCAGTATTTT
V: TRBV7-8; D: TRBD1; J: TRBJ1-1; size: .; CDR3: CASSLTGGTEAFF; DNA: TGTGCCAGCAGCTTAACAGGGGGCACTGAAGCTTTCTTT
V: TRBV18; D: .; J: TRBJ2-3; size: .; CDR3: CASLAPDRSTDTQYF; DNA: TGTGCCAGCCTGGCCCCGGACAGAAGCACAGATACGCAGTATTTT
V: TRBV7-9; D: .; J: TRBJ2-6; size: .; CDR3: CASSLAGPLGANVLTF; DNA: TGTGCCAGCAGCTTAGCGGGACCCCTCGGGGCCAACGTCCTGACTTTC
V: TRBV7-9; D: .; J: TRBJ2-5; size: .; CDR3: CASSLELGEETQYF; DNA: TGTGCCAGCAGCTTAGAACTGGGAGAAGAGACCCAGTACTTC
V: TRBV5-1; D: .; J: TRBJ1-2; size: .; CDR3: CASSETGIYGYTF; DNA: TGCGCCAGCAGCGAGACGGGAATTTATGGCTACACCTTC
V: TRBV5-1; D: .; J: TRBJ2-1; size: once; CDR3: CASSPRSFTYNEQFF; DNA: TGCGCCAGCTCCCCCCGTTCCTTTACCTACAATGAGCAGTTCTTC
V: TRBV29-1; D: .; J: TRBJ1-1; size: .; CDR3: CSVVRGRNTEAFF; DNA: TGCAGCGTTGTCCGGGGCCGGAACACTGAAGCTTTCTTT
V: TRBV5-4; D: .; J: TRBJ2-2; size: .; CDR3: CASSRRDRLTGELFF; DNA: TGTGCCAGCAGCCGGCGGGACAGATTAACCGGGGAGCTGTTTTTT
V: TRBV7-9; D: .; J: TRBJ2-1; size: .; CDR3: CASSNGQGVLVGAQFF; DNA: TGTGCCAGCAGCAACGGACAAGGAGTCTTGGTGGGGGCCCAGTTCTTC
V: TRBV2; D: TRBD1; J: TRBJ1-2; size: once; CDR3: CASSRQGTPNYGYTF; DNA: TGTGCCAGCAGTCGACAGGGCACCCCTAACTATGGCTACACCTTC
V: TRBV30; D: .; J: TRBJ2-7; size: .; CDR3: CAWSVPLVDGTYEQYF; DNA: TGTGCCTGGAGTGTCCCGCTCGTTGATGGAACCTACGAGCAGTACTTC
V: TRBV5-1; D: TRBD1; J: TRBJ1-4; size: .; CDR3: CASSAQGMEEKLFF; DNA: TGCGCCAGCAGCGCACAGGGGATGGAAGAAAAACTGTTTTTT
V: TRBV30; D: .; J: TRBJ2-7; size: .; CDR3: CAWTLRGDKRYEQYF; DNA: TGTGCCTGGACCCTGCGCGGGGATAAACGCTACGAGCAGTACTTC
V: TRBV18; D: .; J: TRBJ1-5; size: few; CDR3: CASSPDKSQPQHF; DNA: TGTGCCAGCTCGCCGGACAAGTCTCAGCCCCAGCATTTT